The 21 T cell receptor beta chains below were found in one sample sequenced in a study of long-term antiretroviral therapy in people with HIV. Version v3.0 of the immunoSEQ assay ran at survey level. Libraries were prepared by immunoSEQ multiplex PCR; TCRdb keeps only in-frame clonotypes and omits some of them. The repertoire has tens of thousands of clones, under 90% of them found once; the top ten carry roughly 7%. The sequenced sample was unsorted PBMCs, obtained 1.8 years before starting antiretroviral therapy. The receptors originated from a woman in her twenties or thirties with HIV.

The chain has TRBV5-1 and TRBJ2-1; a weak D match, TRBD2 (5 bases). The CDR3 has 13 amino acids. Trimming pared 6 bases from V and 7 bases from J, leaving 14 bases between. The V gene's germline CDR1 is SGHRS and CDR2 YFSETQ. The CDR3 sequence: CASKVGLQNEQFF. CDR3 DNA: TGCGCCAGCAAGGTTGGACTTCAGAATGAGCAGTTCTTC.

This chain joins TRBV5-4 and TRBJ2-3; D possibly matches TRBD1 or TRBD2 (5 bases each). This CDR3 has 16 amino acids. The germline V gene has CDR1 SGHNT and CDR2 YYREEE (reference sequence). V shed 3 bases and J shed 6 bases, with 20 bases lying between them. DNA of the CDR3: TGTGCCAGCAGCTCTGGACCATCTGTAGGGACCGATACGCAGTATTTT. This encodes CASSSGPSVGTDTQYF.

V usage is TRBV7-2 and J usage is TRBJ2-5; the match to TRBD2 covers 11 bases. Trimming cost V 3 bases and J 1 base; bases outside gene matches: 1. This CDR3 region has 15 residues. The germline V gene encodes CDR1 SGHTA and CDR2 FQGNSA. The CDR3 loop reads CASSFGLAGQETQYF. CDR3 bases: TGTGCCAGCAGCTTTGGACTAGCGGGCCAAGAGACCCAGTACTTC.

CDR3 bases: TGTGCCGGGGGCCGGGTAGGCGGCTCTCCGGAGCAGTTCTTC. It codes for CAGGRVGGSPEQFF. The chain joins TRBV6-6 to TRBJ2-1; TRBD1 might be the D (6 bases). Trimming shortened V by 11 bases and J by 10 bases, and 24 bases separated the two germline ends. CDR3 length: 14 amino acids. In germline, CDR1 is MNHNY, CDR2 SVGAGI (reference sequence).

CDR3 protein: CASSFREQTYGYTF. The CDR3 DNA is TGTGCCAGCAGCTTTCGAGAACAAACCTATGGCTACACCTTC. The rearrangement links TRBV7-2 to TRBJ1-2; no clear D gene. The ends were cut back, 3 bases at V and 4 bases at J, with 12 bases in the middle. CDR3 length: 14 residues. The V gene's germline CDR1 is SGHTA and CDR2 FQGNSA.

The V gene is TRBV18, the J gene TRBJ2-1; 9 nucleotides match TRBD2. Trimming at V came to 3 bases and at J to 7 bases, leaving 13 bases not matched to a gene. The CDR3 extends over 17 amino acids. The germline V gene encodes CDR1 KGHSH and CDR2 LQKENI. CDR3 sequence: CASSPALAGAGRNEQFF. The CDR3 nucleotides read TGTGCCAGCTCACCGGCACTAGCGGGTGCGGGGAGGAATGAGCAGTTCTTC.

The rearrangement links TRBV5-1 to TRBJ1-3; D is unresolved. This CDR3 comprises 16 residues. V was clipped by 4 bases and J by 0 bases, with 14 bases between them. Germline CDR1 and CDR2: SGHRS and YFSETQ. CDR3 DNA sequence: TGCGCCAGCAGCCCCAATCCGAATACCTCTGGAAACACCATATATTTT. It translates to CASSPNPNTSGNTIYF. Using reference TRBV5-1 and TRBJ1-3 for the parts outside the CDR3, the full variable domain is KAGVTQTPRYLIKTRGQQVTLSCSPISGHRSVSWYQQTPGQGLQFLFEYFSETQRNKGNFPGRFSGRQFSNSRSEMNVSTLELGDSALYLCASSPNPNTSGNTIYFGEGSWLTVV.

The chain couples TRBV10-3 to TRBJ1-2; D is ambiguous. The V end was cut by 2 bases, the J end by 6 bases, with 16 bases between. CDR3 length equals 15 residues. In germline, CDR1 is ENHRY, CDR2 SYGVKD. CDR3 sequence: CAISENRAPAHGYTF. CDR3 DNA sequence: TGTGCCATCAGTGAGAACCGGGCCCCGGCCCATGGCTACACCTTC.

This chain joins TRBV5-1 and TRBJ2-1, with 9 bases identical to TRBD2. Trimming removed 4 bases from V and 1 base from J; junction bases left unmatched: 3. CDR3 length: 15 amino acids. The germline V gene has CDR1 SGHRS and CDR2 YFSETQ. The CDR3 DNA reads as TGCGCCAGCAGCCCTAGCGGGGAGTCCTACAATGAGCAGTTCTTC. It codes for CASSPSGESYNEQFF.

The CDR3 DNA reads as TGTGCCAGCAGCGGGGTTATCTATGAGCAGTTCTTC. Translated: CASSGVIYEQFF. The V gene is TRBV28, the J gene TRBJ2-1; weak D call: TRBD2 (5 bases). With 6 bases removed from V and 8 bases from J, the gap between germline ends came to 11 bases. Germline V gene data show CDR1 as MDHEN and CDR2 as SYDVKM. CDR3 length: 12 residues.

This clone was seen only a few times. CDR3 protein: CASSPGGTSNQPQHF. CDR3 DNA sequence: TGCGCCAGCAGCCCAGGTGGGACTAGCAATCAGCCCCAGCATTTT. The rearrangement links TRBV5-1 to TRBJ1-5; D may be TRBD1 (5 bases). Germline V lookup: CDR1 SGHRS, CDR2 YFSETQ. The CDR3 totals 15 residues. Trimming took 4 bases from V and 0 from J, leaving 11 bases between them.

CDR3 in DNA: TGTGCCAGCAGTGTTTGGGGGACCAATGAGCAGTTCTTC. It specifies CASSVWGTNEQFF. The gene calls are TRBV6-4 and TRBJ2-1; either TRBD1 or TRBD2 may fit D (5 bases each). The CDR3 runs 13 residues. The V gene lost 4 bases and the J gene lost 6 bases, with 10 bases spanning the gap. Germline assignment: CDR1 MRHNA and CDR2 SNTAGT.

The chain uses TRBV6-1 and TRBJ1-5, with 9 positions matching TRBD1. After removal of 6 bases from V and 6 bases from J, the junction contained 3 bases not matched to a gene. The CDR3 loop spans 13 amino acids. The germline CDR1 and CDR2 sequences are MNHNS and SASEGT. The DNA for the CDR3 is TGTGCCAGCAGGGACAGGGGTGGTCAGCCCCAGCATTTT. Translated, it gives CASRDRGGQPQHF.

The genes are TRBV5-1 and TRBJ2-3, with 8 bases identical to TRBD2. CDR3 length equals 16 residues. The V gene's germline CDR1 is SGHRS and CDR2 YFSETQ. Trimming cost V 0 bases and J 4 bases; bases outside gene matches: 7. The chain's CDR3 is CASSLGLALEADTQYF. In DNA, the CDR3 is TGCGCCAGCAGCTTGGGACTAGCGCTGGAGGCAGATACGCAGTATTTT.

The V and J genes are TRBV6-1 and TRBJ1-1, with no clear D. V shed 4 bases and J shed 6 bases, with 9 bases lying between them. The CDR3 spans 12 residues. Germline lookup yields CDR1 MNHNS and CDR2 SASEGT. CDR3 in DNA: TGTGCCAGCAGTGCGTCCAGGCCTGAAGCTTTCTTT. This translates into CASSASRPEAFF.

The V gene is TRBV29-1, the J gene TRBJ2-7; possibly TRBD2 for D (6 bases). Germline CDR1 is SQVTM and CDR2 is ANQGSEA. The CDR3 contains 11 residues. The ends were cut back, 6 bases at V and 7 bases at J, with 13 bases in the middle. CDR3 DNA: TGCAGCGTCCAACTAGCAGATGAGCAGTACTTC. Translating it yields CSVQLADEQYF.

The chain is built from TRBV10-3 and TRBJ2-1, with a possible D match to TRBD2 (6 bases). Trimming shortened V by 2 bases and J by 1 base, and 9 bases separated the two germline ends. Germline CDR1 ENHRY, CDR2 SYGVKD. This CDR3 region has 15 residues. CDR3 sequence: CAISEAGPSYNEQFF. CDR3 DNA sequence: TGTGCCATCAGTGAGGCGGGGCCATCCTACAATGAGCAGTTCTTC.

In this sample, this clone turned up a few times. J is TRBJ2-7 and V is TRBV12-5, with 7 nucleotides matching TRBD2. The CDR3 length is 14 residues. Germline V lookup: CDR1 LGHNT, CDR2 FRNRAP. The J segment lost 2 bases and the V segment lost 3 bases, leaving 4 bases of the junction unmatched. The CDR3 loop is CASGFEAGTYEQYF. CDR3 in DNA: TGTGCTAGTGGTTTTGAAGCGGGGACCTACGAGCAGTACTTC.

The table lists this clone with a few counts. The chain recombines TRBV7-2 with TRBJ1-5, with 10 bases lining up with TRBD1. Trimming at V came to 4 bases and at J to 3 bases, leaving 3 bases not matched to a gene. CDR1 is SGHTA and CDR2 is FQGNSA in the germline V gene. The CDR3 runs 15 residues. The chain's CDR3 is CASSSDRGLNQPQHF. DNA of the CDR3: TGTGCCAGCAGCTCCGACAGGGGGCTCAATCAGCCCCAGCATTTT.

V usage is TRBV7-9 and J usage is TRBJ1-2, with D unclear. The CDR3 is 12 residues long. The V gene lost 1 base and the J gene lost 8 bases, with 8 bases spanning the gap. Germline V gene lookup returns CDR1 SEHNR and CDR2 FQNEAQ (reference sequence). CDR3 nucleotide sequence: TGTGCCAGCAGCTTAGATGTGAACGGCTACACCTTC. It is translated as CASSLDVNGYTF.

V usage is TRBV29-1 and J usage is TRBJ2-3; the D call may be TRBD1 or TRBD2 (5 bases each). CDR3 length equals 11 residues. Per the germline V gene, CDR1 is SQVTM and CDR2 is ANQGSEA. Trimming removed 1 base at V and 6 bases at J, with 5 bases between. The CDR3 loop reads CSVEGGDTQYF. CDR3 nucleotide sequence: TGCAGCGTTGAAGGGGGGGATACGCAGTATTTT.